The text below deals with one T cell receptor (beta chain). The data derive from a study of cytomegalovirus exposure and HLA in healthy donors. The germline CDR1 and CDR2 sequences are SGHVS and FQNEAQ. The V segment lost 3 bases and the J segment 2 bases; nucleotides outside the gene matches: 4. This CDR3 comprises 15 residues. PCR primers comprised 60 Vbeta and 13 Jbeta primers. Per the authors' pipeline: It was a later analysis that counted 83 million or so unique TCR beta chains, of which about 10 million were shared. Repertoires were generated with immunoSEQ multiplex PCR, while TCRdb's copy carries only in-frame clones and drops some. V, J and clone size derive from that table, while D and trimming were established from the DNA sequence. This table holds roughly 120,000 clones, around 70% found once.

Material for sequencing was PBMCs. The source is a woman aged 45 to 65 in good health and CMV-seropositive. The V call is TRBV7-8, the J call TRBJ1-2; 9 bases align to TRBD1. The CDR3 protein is CASSFSGQGNYGYTF. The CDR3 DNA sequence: TGTGCCAGCAGCTTTTCAGGACAGGGGAACTATGGCTACACCTTC.